The entry below gives a single TCR beta chain sequence along with its context. The antigen is unknown. Germline values: CDR1 SGHTA, CDR2 FQGTGA. There are 12 residues in the CDR3. Between the trimmed V and J ends, which lost 5 bases and 3 bases, there was a span of 6 bases. These data belong to a study of T cell responses to AZD1222 COVID-19 vaccine. Study-level results: Per reports, nearly half of all spike-specific TCRs target regions that are unmutated in variants. Spike-specific TCRs gained breadth and depth after people received two AZD1222 doses. The CD4 TCRs associated with vaccination extended across spike and predominated at 160-218 and 743-854.

Only in-frame clones appear in the TCRdb table, and some are missing; sequencing was by immunoSEQ multiplex PCR. Here the sample spans 77,000 or so clones, 80% to 90% being singletons. This rearrangement joins TRBV7-3 to TRBJ2-3; no firm D call. Sequenced here: peripheral blood, sampled on day 0 of AZD1222 vaccination. This TCR derives from an adult in good health. The CDR3 is CASSAQTDTQYF. The CDR3, as DNA: TGTGCCAGCAGCGCCCAGACAGATACGCAGTATTTT.